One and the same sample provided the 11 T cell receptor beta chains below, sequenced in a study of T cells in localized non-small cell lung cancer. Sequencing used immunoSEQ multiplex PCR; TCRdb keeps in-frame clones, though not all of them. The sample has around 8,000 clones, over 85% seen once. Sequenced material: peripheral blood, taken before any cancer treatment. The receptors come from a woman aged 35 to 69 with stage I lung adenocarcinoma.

In DNA form, the CDR3 reads TGTGCCAGCACCCCCGACAGGGTTGGCACTGAAGCTTTCTTT. Its translation: CASTPDRVGTEAFF. The genes are TRBV4-2 and TRBJ1-1; 7 nucleotides agree with TRBD1. V lost 7 bases and J lost 4; bases outside the gene matches: 9. CDR3 length: 14 amino acids. CDR1 is LGHNA, CDR2 YNFKEQ, per germline.

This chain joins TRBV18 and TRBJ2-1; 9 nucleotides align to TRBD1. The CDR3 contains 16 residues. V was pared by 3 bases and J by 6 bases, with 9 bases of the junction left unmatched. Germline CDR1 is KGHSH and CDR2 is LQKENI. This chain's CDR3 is CASSPPTGGKANEQFF. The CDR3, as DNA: TGTGCCAGCTCACCCCCGACAGGGGGAAAGGCCAATGAGCAGTTCTTC.

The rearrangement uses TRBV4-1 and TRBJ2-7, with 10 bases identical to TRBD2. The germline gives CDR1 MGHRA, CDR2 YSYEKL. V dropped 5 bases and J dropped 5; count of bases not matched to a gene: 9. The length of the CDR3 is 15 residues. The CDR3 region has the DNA TGCGCCAGCAGCAGGGTCGAGCGGGAGGGCCACGAGCAGTACTTC. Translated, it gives CASSRVEREGHEQYF.

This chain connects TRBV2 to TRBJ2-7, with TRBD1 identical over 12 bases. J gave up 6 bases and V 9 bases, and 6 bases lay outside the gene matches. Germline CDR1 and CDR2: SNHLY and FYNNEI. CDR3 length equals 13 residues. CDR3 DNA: TGTGCCAGTAACCGGGACAGGGGGCGCGAGCAGTACTTC. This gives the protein CASNRDRGREQYF.

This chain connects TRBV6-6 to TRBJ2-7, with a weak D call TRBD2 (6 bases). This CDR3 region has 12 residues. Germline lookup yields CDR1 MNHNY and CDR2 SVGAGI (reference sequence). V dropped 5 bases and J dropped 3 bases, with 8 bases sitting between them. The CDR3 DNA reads TGTGCCAGCAGTCGGGGGAACTACGAGCAGTACTTC. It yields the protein CASSRGNYEQYF.

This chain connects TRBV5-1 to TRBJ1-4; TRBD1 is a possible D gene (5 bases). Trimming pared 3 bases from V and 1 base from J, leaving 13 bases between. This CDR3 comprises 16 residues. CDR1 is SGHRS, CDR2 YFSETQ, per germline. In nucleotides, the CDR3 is TGCGCCAGCAGCTCCAGGGAGCCCGGAACTAATGAAAAACTGTTTTTT. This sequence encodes CASSSREPGTNEKLFF.

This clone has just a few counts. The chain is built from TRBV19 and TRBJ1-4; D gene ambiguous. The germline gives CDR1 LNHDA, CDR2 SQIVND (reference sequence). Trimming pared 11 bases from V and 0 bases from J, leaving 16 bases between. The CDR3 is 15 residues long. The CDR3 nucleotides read TGTGCCGGCTCAGACGGCTCTGCAACTAATGAAAAACTGTTTTTT. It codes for CAGSDGSATNEKLFF.

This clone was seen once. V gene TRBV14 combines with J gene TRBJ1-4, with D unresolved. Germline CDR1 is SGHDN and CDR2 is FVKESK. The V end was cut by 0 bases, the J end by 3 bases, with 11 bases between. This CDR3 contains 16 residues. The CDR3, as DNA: TGTGCCAGCAGCCAAGACCCCATTACGTCTAATGAAAAACTGTTTTTT. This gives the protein CASSQDPITSNEKLFF.

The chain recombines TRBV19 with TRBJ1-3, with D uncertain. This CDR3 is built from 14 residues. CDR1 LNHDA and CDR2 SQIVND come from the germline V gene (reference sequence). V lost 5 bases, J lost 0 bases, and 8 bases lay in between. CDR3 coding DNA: TGTGCCAGTAGTCCGGTCCGCTCTGGAAACACCATATATTTT. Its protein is CASSPVRSGNTIYF.

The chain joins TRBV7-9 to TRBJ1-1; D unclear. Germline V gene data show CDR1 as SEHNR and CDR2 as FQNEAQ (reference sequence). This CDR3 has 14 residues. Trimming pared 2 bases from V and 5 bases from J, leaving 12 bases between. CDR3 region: CASSLMFEGTEAFF. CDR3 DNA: TGTGCCAGCAGCTTAATGTTCGAGGGAACTGAAGCTTTCTTT.

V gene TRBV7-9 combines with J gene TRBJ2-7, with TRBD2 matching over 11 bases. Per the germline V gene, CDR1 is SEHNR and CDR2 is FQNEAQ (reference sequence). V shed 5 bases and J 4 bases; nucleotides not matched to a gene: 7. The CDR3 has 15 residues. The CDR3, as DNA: TGTGCCAGCAGCGTAAAACTAGCGGGAGTTTACGAGCAGTACTTC. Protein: CASSVKLAGVYEQYF.